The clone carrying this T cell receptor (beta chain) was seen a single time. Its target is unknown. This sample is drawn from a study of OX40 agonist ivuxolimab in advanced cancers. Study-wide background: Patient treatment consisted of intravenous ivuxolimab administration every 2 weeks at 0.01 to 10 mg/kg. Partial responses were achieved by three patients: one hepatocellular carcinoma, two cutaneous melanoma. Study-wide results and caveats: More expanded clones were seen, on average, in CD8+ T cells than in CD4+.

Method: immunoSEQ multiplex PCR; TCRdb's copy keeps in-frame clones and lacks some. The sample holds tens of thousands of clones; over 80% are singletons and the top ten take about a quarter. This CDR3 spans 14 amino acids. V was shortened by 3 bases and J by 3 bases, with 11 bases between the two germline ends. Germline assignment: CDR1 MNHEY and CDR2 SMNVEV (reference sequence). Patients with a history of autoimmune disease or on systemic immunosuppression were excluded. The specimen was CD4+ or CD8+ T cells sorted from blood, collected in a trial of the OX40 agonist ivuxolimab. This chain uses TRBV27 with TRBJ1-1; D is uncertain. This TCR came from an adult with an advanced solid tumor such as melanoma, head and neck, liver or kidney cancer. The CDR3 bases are TGTGCCAGCAGTTTCTGGGGTGATGACACTGAAGCTTTCTTT. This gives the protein CASSFWGDDTEAFF.